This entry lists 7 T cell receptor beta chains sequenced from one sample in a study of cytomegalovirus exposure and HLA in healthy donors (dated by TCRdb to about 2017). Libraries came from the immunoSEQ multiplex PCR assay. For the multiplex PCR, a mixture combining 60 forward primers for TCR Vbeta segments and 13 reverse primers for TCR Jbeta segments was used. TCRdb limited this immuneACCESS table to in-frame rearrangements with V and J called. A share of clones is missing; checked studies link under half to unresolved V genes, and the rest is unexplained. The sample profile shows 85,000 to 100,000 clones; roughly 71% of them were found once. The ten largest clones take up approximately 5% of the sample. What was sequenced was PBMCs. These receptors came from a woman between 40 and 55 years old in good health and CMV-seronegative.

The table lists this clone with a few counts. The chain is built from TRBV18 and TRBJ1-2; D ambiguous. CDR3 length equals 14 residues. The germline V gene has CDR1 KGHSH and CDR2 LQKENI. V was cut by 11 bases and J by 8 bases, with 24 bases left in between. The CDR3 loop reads CAGRAATGMWGYTF. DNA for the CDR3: TGTGCCGGACGGGCCGCCACGGGGATGTGGGGCTACACCTTC.

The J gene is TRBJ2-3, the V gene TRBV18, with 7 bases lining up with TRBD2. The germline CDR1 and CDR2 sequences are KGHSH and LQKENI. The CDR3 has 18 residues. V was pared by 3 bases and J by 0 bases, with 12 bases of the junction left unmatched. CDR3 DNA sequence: TGTGCCAGCTCACCGGCCCCAGCACTAGCGTCTAGCACAGATACGCAGTATTTT. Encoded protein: CASSPAPALASSTDTQYF.

The CDR3 DNA reads as TGTGCCAGTAGTATGCCGGGACAGGGGTCGATTGAAGCTTTCTTT. Protein product: CASSMPGQGSIEAFF. The rearrangement links TRBV19 to TRBJ1-1; 10 nucleotides agree with TRBD1. The CDR3 consists of 15 residues. Germline V gene lookup returns CDR1 LNHDA and CDR2 SQIVND (reference sequence). V dropped 3 bases and J dropped 7; count of bases not matched to a gene: 8.

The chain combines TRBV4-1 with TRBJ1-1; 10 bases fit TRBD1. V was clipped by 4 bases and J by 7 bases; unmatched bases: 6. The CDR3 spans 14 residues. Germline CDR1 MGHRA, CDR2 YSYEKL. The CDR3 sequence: CASSLHRDRGEAFF. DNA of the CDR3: TGCGCCAGCAGCCTCCATCGGGACAGGGGTGAAGCTTTCTTT.

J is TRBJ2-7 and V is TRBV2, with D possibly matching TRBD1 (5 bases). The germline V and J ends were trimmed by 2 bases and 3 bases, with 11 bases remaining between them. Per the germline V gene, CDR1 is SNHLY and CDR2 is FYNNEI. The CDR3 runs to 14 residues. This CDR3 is CASSELGVSYEQYF. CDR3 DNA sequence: TGTGCCAGCAGTGAATTAGGGGTGAGCTACGAGCAGTACTTC.

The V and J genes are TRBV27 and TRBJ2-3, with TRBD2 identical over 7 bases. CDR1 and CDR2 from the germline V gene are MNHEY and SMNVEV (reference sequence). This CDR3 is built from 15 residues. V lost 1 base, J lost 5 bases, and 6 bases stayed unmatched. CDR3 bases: TGTGCCAGCAGTTTATATCCTAGCGGAATAGATACGCAGTATTTT. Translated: CASSLYPSGIDTQYF.

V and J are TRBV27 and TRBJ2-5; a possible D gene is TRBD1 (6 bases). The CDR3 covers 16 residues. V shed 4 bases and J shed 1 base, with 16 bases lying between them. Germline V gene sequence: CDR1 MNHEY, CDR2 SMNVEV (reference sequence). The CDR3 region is CASSSTDRTIQETQYF. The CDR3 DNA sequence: TGTGCCAGCAGTTCTACTGACAGGACCATCCAAGAGACCCAGTACTTC.